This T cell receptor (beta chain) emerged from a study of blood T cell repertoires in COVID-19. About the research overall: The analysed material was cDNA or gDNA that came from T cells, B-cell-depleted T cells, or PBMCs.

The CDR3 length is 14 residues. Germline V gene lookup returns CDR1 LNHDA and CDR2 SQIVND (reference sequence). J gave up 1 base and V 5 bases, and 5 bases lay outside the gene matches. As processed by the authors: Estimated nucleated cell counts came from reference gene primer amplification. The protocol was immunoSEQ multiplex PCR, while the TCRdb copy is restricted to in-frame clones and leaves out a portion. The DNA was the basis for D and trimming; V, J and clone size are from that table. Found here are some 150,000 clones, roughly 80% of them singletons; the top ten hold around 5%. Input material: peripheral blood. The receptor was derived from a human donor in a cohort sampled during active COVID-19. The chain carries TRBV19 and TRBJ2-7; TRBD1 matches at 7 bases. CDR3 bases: TGTGCCAGTAGTCCCCGGGACAGTTCCTACGAGCAGTACTTC. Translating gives CASSPRDSSYEQYF. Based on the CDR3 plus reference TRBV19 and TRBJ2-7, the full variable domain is DGGITQSPKYLFRKEGQNVTLSCEQNLNHDAMYWYRQDPGQGLRLIYYSQIVNDFQKGDIAEGYSVSREKKESFPLTVTSAQKNPTAFYLCASSPRDSSYEQYFGPGTRLTVT.